The 26 T cell receptor beta chains presented below share a single source sample, sequenced in a study of cytomegalovirus exposure and HLA in healthy donors. In the PCR, 60 Vbeta and 13 Jbeta primers were used. Measured with immunoSEQ multiplex PCR; TCRdb has only the in-frame clones, and not every one. The sample lists 90,000 to 110,000 clones, 75% to 85% occurring once. The sample taken for sequencing was PBMCs. The origin of the receptors is a man under 40 in good health and CMV-seronegative.

This sequence joins TRBV7-3 and TRBJ2-1, with TRBD2 identical over 13 bases. The CDR3 loop spans 15 amino acids. V lost 6 bases, J lost 6 bases, and 5 bases stayed unmatched. Per the germline V gene, CDR1 is SGHTA and CDR2 is FQGTGA. CDR3 DNA sequence: TGTGCCAGCAGTCCGGGACTAGCGGGGTTCAATGAGCAGTTCTTC. Encoded protein: CASSPGLAGFNEQFF.

V and J are TRBV5-6 and TRBJ2-3, with 7 bases fitting TRBD2. Germline assignment: CDR1 SGHDT and CDR2 YYEEEE. The CDR3 is 15 amino acids. Germline trimming cut 3 bases from V and 5 bases from J; bases unmatched to any gene: 9. CDR3 residues: CASSSLAGPQDTQYF. DNA for the CDR3: TGTGCCAGCAGCTCCTTAGCGGGCCCCCAAGATACGCAGTATTTT.

This chain connects TRBV11-3 to TRBJ1-2, with D maybe TRBD1 (5 bases). Germline-derived CDR1 and CDR2 are SGHNT and YENEEA. The CDR3 extends over 15 amino acids. Trimming took 5 bases from V and 7 from J, leaving 20 bases between them. The CDR3 sequence is CASSMDKRFMCGYTF. CDR3 nucleotide sequence: TGTGCCAGCAGCATGGACAAACGCTTTATGTGTGGCTACACCTTC.

This clone turned up a few times. V usage is TRBV27 and J usage is TRBJ2-3; 8 positions agree with TRBD2. The CDR3 has 16 amino acids. V shed 2 bases and J 6 bases; nucleotides not matched to a gene: 10. Germline CDR1 and CDR2: MNHEY and SMNVEV (reference sequence). CDR3 region: CASSLNGRDPGDTQYF. DNA for the CDR3: TGTGCCAGCAGTTTAAACGGGAGGGACCCGGGTGATACGCAGTATTTT.

This clone was seen a few times. The chain is built from TRBV6-5 and TRBJ1-6, with TRBD1 identical over 7 bases. Looked up from germline, CDR1 is MNHEY and CDR2 is SVGAGI. J gave up 8 bases and V 5 bases, and 3 bases lay outside the gene matches. CDR3 length equals 13 residues. The chain's CDR3 is CASSRDRDSPLHF. CDR3 nucleotide sequence: TGTGCCAGCAGTCGCGACAGGGATTCACCCCTCCACTTT.

The chain combines TRBV20-1 with TRBJ1-1; D remains unclear. Germline CDR1 and CDR2: DFQATT and SNEGSKA (reference sequence). The CDR3 totals 11 residues. The V end lost 4 bases, the J end lost 11 bases, and 14 bases lay between the germline ends. The CDR3 region is CSAIPQERAFF. The CDR3 bases are TGCAGTGCTATCCCCCAGGAAAGGGCTTTCTTT.

The chain joins TRBV5-1 to TRBJ2-2; 9 nucleotides agree with TRBD1. V was pared by 7 bases and J by 5 bases, with 15 bases of the junction left unmatched. The CDR3 contains 17 residues. CDR1 SGHRS and CDR2 YFSETQ come from the germline V gene. CDR3 sequence (DNA): TGCGCCAGCGGCTCTCCCACCGGGACAGGGAGGACCGGGGAGCTGTTTTTT. The encoded protein is CASGSPTGTGRTGELFF.

The chain carries TRBV6-6 and TRBJ2-3; D perhaps matches TRBD2 (6 bases). The V gene's germline CDR1 is MNHNY and CDR2 SVGAGI (reference sequence). V gave up 5 bases and J gave up 6 bases, with 12 bases separating them. The CDR3 extends over 13 amino acids. CDR3 protein: CASSPRDSDTQYF. CDR3 nucleotide sequence: TGTGCCAGCAGTCCCCGGGACTCCGATACGCAGTATTTT.

DNA for the CDR3: TGCGCCAGCAGCCACCCTGCAGGGGGAGTCTCGGGTGAAAAACTGTTTTTT. Protein sequence: CASSHPAGGVSGEKLFF. The chain carries TRBV4-3 and TRBJ1-4; the match to TRBD1 covers 7 bases. The germline CDR1 and CDR2 sequences are LGHNA and YSLEER. The CDR3 consists of 17 residues. V gave up 3 bases and J gave up 7 bases; unmatched junction bases: 14.

The J gene is TRBJ2-1, the V gene TRBV14; tentatively, D is TRBD2 (6 bases). The germline V gene has CDR1 SGHDN and CDR2 FVKESK. V was shortened by 5 bases and J by 0 bases, with 11 bases between the two germline ends. This CDR3 has 15 amino acids. DNA for the CDR3: TGTGCCAGCAGCGAACGACTAGGCTCCTACAATGAGCAGTTCTTC. Protein: CASSERLGSYNEQFF.

Within the sample, this clone is medium-sized. The rearrangement uses TRBV30 and TRBJ2-7; 7 bases are shared with TRBD1. Germline loops: CDR1 GTSNPN, CDR2 SVGIG (reference sequence). The J segment lost 0 bases and the V segment lost 2 bases, leaving 7 bases of the junction unmatched. This CDR3 has 15 residues. CDR3 sequence (DNA): TGTGCCTGGAGTTCCCTACAGGGGCTCTCCTACGAGCAGTACTTC. Translation: CAWSSLQGLSYEQYF.

This chain connects TRBV7-9 to TRBJ1-5; TRBD1 matches at 8 bases. Per the germline V gene, CDR1 is SEHNR and CDR2 is FQNEAQ (reference sequence). This CDR3 has 15 amino acids. The trim removed 5 bases at V and 6 bases at J, leaving 9 bases unmatched. In nucleotides, the CDR3 is TGTGCCAGCAGCCCATTGGACAGGGACGGTCAGCCCCAGCATTTT. The encoded protein is CASSPLDRDGQPQHF.

The chain has TRBV7-9 and TRBJ1-5; a possible D gene is TRBD1 (5 bases). The CDR3 covers 13 residues. Germline V gene sequence: CDR1 SEHNR, CDR2 FQNEAQ (reference sequence). Trimming removed 5 bases from V and 6 bases from J, with 11 bases in between. CDR3 loop: CASSPGGFQPQHF. CDR3 nucleotides: TGTGCCAGCAGCCCTGGGGGGTTTCAGCCCCAGCATTTT.

CDR3 sequence: CASSLMTGGTDTQYF. CDR3 in DNA: TGTGCCAGCAGCCTAATGACAGGGGGAACAGATACGCAGTATTTT. The rearrangement joins TRBV14 to TRBJ2-3; 9 bases fit TRBD1. This CDR3 region has 15 residues. Germline V gene lookup returns CDR1 SGHDN and CDR2 FVKESK. The J segment lost 3 bases and the V segment lost 4 bases, leaving 5 bases of the junction unmatched.

The chain joins TRBV9 to TRBJ2-1, with a weak D call TRBD1 (6 bases). Germline V gene sequence: CDR1 SGDLS, CDR2 YYNGEE. Deletions cut 5 bases from V and 7 bases from J, with 10 bases between. The CDR3 sequence is 12 residues long. CDR3 in DNA: TGTGCCAGCAGGGGGGCAGCGAATGAGCAGTTCTTC. It translates to CASRGAANEQFF.

This rearrangement joins TRBV2 to TRBJ2-7, with TRBD1 matching 7 bases. V lost 5 bases and J lost 6; bases outside the gene matches: 7. This CDR3 has 13 residues. The germline gives CDR1 SNHLY, CDR2 FYNNEI. The CDR3, as DNA: TGTGCCAGCAGTCCGGACAGGTCCGGCGAGCAGTACTTC. Protein: CASSPDRSGEQYF.

The chain has TRBV18 and TRBJ1-5; D is perhaps TRBD1 (6 bases). Germline assignment: CDR1 KGHSH and CDR2 LQKENI. The CDR3 length is 13 residues. The V end was cut by 7 bases, the J end by 5 bases, with 12 bases between. CDR3 protein: CASFGQPDQPQHF. DNA of the CDR3: TGTGCCAGCTTCGGACAGCCTGATCAGCCCCAGCATTTT.

As DNA, the CDR3 is TGCGCCAGCAGCTTGAGTCAGGGTGGTGAAAAACTGTTTTTT. It codes for CASSLSQGGEKLFF. The chain recombines TRBV5-1 with TRBJ1-4, with a tentative D call TRBD1 (5 bases). V lost 1 base, J lost 7 bases, and 11 bases lay in between. This CDR3 is 14 amino acids long. From germline, CDR1 is SGHRS and CDR2 YFSETQ. Full variable domain (outside the CDR3, taken from reference TRBV5-1 and TRBJ1-4): KAGVTQTPRYLIKTRGQQVTLSCSPISGHRSVSWYQQTPGQGLQFLFEYFSETQRNKGNFPGRFSGRQFSNSRSEMNVSTLELGDSALYLCASSLSQGGEKLFFGSGTQLSVL.

V gene TRBV18 combines with J gene TRBJ2-7, with TRBD2 identical over 7 bases. The CDR3 is made up of 14 amino acids. With 6 bases clipped from V and 0 bases from J, the junction kept 5 bases outside the gene matches. Germline V gives CDR1 KGHSH, CDR2 LQKENI. CDR3 amino acids: CASSGTTSSYEQYF. The CDR3 coding sequence is TGTGCCAGCTCTGGGACTACCAGCTCCTACGAGCAGTACTTC. Based on the CDR3 plus reference TRBV18 and TRBJ2-7, the full variable domain is NAGVMQNPRHLVRRRGQEARLRCSPMKGHSHVYWYRQLPEEGLKFMVYLQKENIIDESGMPKERFSAEFPKEGPSILRIQQVVRGDSAAYFCASSGTTSSYEQYFGPGTRLTVT.

The gene calls are TRBV4-1 and TRBJ1-1, with unresolved D. The CDR3 is 15 amino acids. With 1 base removed from V and 3 bases from J, the gap between germline ends came to 12 bases. Germline V gene lookup returns CDR1 MGHRA and CDR2 YSYEKL. The CDR3 sequence: CASSQGEAIYTEAFF. CDR3 sequence (DNA): TGCGCCAGCAGCCAAGGAGAGGCTATCTACACTGAAGCTTTCTTT.

The V and J genes are TRBV30 and TRBJ2-3; D uncertain. The CDR3 totals 16 residues. The ends were cut back, 3 bases at V and 1 base at J, with 17 bases in the middle. Germline CDR1 reads GTSNPN; CDR2 reads SVGIG (reference sequence). CDR3 region: CAWRRILGSGTDTQYF. DNA of the CDR3: TGTGCCTGGAGACGGATTCTAGGCAGCGGCACAGATACGCAGTATTTT.

The gene calls are TRBV28 and TRBJ1-2; the D is unclear. Trimming removed 6 bases from V and 4 bases from J, with 9 bases in between. The CDR3 length is 12 residues. Germline V gives CDR1 MDHEN, CDR2 SYDVKM. CDR3 amino acids: CASRDGGYGYTF. The CDR3 nucleotides are TGTGCCAGCAGGGATGGAGGCTATGGCTACACCTTC.

J is TRBJ1-3 and V is TRBV5-5, with 7 bases identical to TRBD1. Per germline, CDR1 SGHKS and CDR2 YYEKEE (reference sequence). V was clipped by 1 base and J by 2 bases; unmatched bases: 3. The CDR3 is 15 amino acids. The CDR3 reads CASSLWDSTGNTIYF. CDR3 coding DNA: TGTGCCAGCAGCTTGTGGGACAGCACTGGAAACACCATATATTTT.

The chain recombines TRBV4-3 with TRBJ1-2; D is possibly TRBD1 (6 bases). The CDR3 has 15 amino acids. V shed 3 bases and J shed 2 bases, with 13 bases lying between them. Germline V gene sequence: CDR1 LGHNA, CDR2 YSLEER. CDR3 in amino acids: CASSQPGQSNYGYTF. In DNA, the CDR3 is TGCGCCAGCAGCCAGCCCGGACAGTCCAACTATGGCTACACCTTC.

Comment on this clone: This probably arose from a read error, given a far larger clone one base away. Because the CDR3 is missing its conserved closing phenylalanine or tryptophan, this is likely a read error. This chain connects TRBV6-5 to TRBJ1-6, with TRBD1 as a possible D gene (5 bases). V lost 6 bases, J lost 7 bases, and 13 bases lay in between. The CDR3 consists of 14 residues. CDR1 MNHEY and CDR2 SVGAGI come from the germline V gene. CDR3: CASSRDSWNSPLHL. CDR3 DNA sequence: TGTGCCAGCAGCCGTGACAGTTGGAATTCACCCCTCCACCTT.

This clone came up a few times. J is TRBJ2-2 and V is TRBV18; 12 nucleotides match TRBD2. The CDR3 is 18 residues long. Germline-derived CDR1 and CDR2 are KGHSH and LQKENI. Trimming took 3 bases from V and 0 from J; bases not matched to a gene: 5. The CDR3, as DNA: TGTGCCAGCTCACCGAGACTAGCGGGGGCCGCGAACACCGGGGAGCTGTTTTTT. This encodes CASSPRLAGAANTGELFF.